One sample yielded the 2 T cell receptor beta chains listed below, sequenced in a study of T cell responses to AZD1222 COVID-19 vaccine (dated by TCRdb to the early 2020s). This specimen's time point label, interpreted: about 28 days (+/-7) after the second vaccine dose. To prepare the library, the immunoSEQ multiplex PCR assay was applied. In TCRdb, the immuneACCESS table is reduced to in-frame sequences with V and J assigned. These tables do not hold every clone; where another copy was compared, an unresolved V gene accounts for under half, and the others remain unexplained. This sample gives more than 80,000 clones in total; approximately 83% of them show up just once. The ten top clones hold 9.5% to 13% of the sample. The sequencing used peripheral blood, collected 28 days after the second AZD1222 dose. The receptors originated from an adult who received the AZD1222 COVID-19 vaccine.

V usage is TRBV11-3 and J usage is TRBJ2-3; D ambiguous. The CDR3 sequence is 16 residues long. V was trimmed by 5 bases and J by 0 bases, leaving 15 bases between them. Looked up from germline, CDR1 is SGHNT and CDR2 is YENEEA. In nucleotides, the CDR3 is TGTGCCAGCAGCCCTAGACGCTTCTTGAGCACAGATACGCAGTATTTT. This sequence encodes CASSPRRFLSTDTQYF.

This clone was seen more than once but under ten times. V usage is TRBV24-1 and J usage is TRBJ1-2; D unclear. CDR3 length: 11 residues. Germline-derived CDR1 and CDR2 are KGHDR and SFDVKD. The V gene lost 9 bases and the J gene lost 5 bases, with 9 bases spanning the gap. DNA for the CDR3: TGTGCCACCGGAGATGGGTATGGCTACACCTTC. Its protein product is CATGDGYGYTF.